This T cell receptor (beta chain) was captured by sequencing in a study of T cells after yellow fever vaccination. TCRdb re-analysed the 5' RACE reads in MiXCR, keeping a single row per CDR3 protein. The table shows roughly 56,000 distinct CDR3 sequences, with 4.5% to 6% occurring only once. Germline-derived CDR1 and CDR2 are SEHNR and FQNEAQ (reference sequence). The CDR3 consists of 11 residues. The V gene lost 3 bases and the J gene lost 8 bases, with 8 bases spanning the gap. Sequenced material: PBMCs, either bulk or a sorted T-cell subset (CD4+, CD8+, memory, or dextramer-sorted; not recorded which), taken on the day of the yellow fever booster vaccination. This TCR was sampled from a young man who received the YFV17D yellow fever vaccine. The chain uses TRBV7-9 and TRBJ2-7, with D hard to call. CDR3 bases: TGTGCCAGCAGCTTCGGCGAAAAGCAGTACTTC. Encoded protein: CASSFGEKQYF.